This T cell receptor beta chain was identified in a study of blood T cells in healthy people across ages. Overall study context: In model experiments, template switching was able to capture about one barcoded beta molecule for every two T cells that were present. General study points: Older individuals had lower TCR beta diversity per million T cells (the decline was roughly linear). There were more naive CD4+ cells and higher diversity in long-lived donors than in aged donors.

With each sample, at least 6 micrograms of total RNA were extracted. On this clonotype: Its antigen is unknown.

Through a sample-barcoded 5' primer and a J-beta primer mix, a second PCR was run for roughly 6 to 12 cycles. TCRdb processed the 5' RACE reads anew with MiXCR; each CDR3 protein has one entry. The sample has about 730,000 distinct CDR3 sequences; around 46% are singletons. CDR3 size: 15 residues. The V end was cut by 3 bases, the J end by 2 bases, with 12 bases between. Germline CDR1 LNHNV, CDR2 YYDKDF (reference sequence). The V call is TRBV15, the J call TRBJ2-3; D gene ambiguous. Sequencing was done on a sample of blood. The TCR was taken from a woman aged 55-70 years in good health. This chain's CDR3 is CATSSYSDHTDTQYF. The CDR3 nucleotides read TGTGCCACCAGCAGTTACTCAGATCACACAGATACGCAGTATTTT.